The next 12 T cell receptor beta chains were all read from a single sample in a study of T cell responses to AZD1222 COVID-19 vaccine. The repertoire was sequenced with immunoSEQ multiplex PCR; TCRdb's copy has only in-frame clones and lacks some. The sample lists 170,000 or so clones; approximately 93% were seen once. The specimen was peripheral blood, collected on day 0 of AZD1222 vaccination. These receptors came from an adult in good health.

This clone appeared once. This chain uses TRBV3-1 (or the pseudogene TRBV3-2) with TRBJ2-5; the D is unclear. Trimming took off 0 bases at V and 4 bases at J, with 6 bases between the two ends. Germline V gene lookup returns CDR1 LGHDT and CDR2 YNNKEL (reference sequence). The CDR3 loop spans 13 amino acids. CDR3 sequence: CASSQEAAETQYF. CDR3 bases: TGTGCCAGCAGCCAAGAGGCCGCAGAGACCCAGTACTTC.

This chain links TRBV10-3 with TRBJ1-3; D ambiguous. Germline values: CDR1 ENHRY, CDR2 SYGVKD. V dropped 6 bases and J dropped 8 bases, with 8 bases sitting between them. The CDR3 length is 11 residues. CDR3 coding DNA: TGTGCCATCAGCCCCGGGGACACCATATATTTT. Translation gives CAISPGDTIYF.

CDR3 DNA sequence: TGTGCCAGCAGCTTAGCTAGTCGTCCGGGACAGGGGAACACCGGGGAGCTGTTTTTT. Translation: CASSLASRPGQGNTGELFF. The J gene is TRBJ2-2, the V gene TRBV7-9, with 9 bases that match TRBD1. Trimming cost V 0 bases and J 1 base; bases outside gene matches: 9. The length of the CDR3 is 19 residues. Per germline, CDR1 SEHNR and CDR2 FQNEAQ (reference sequence). The entire variable domain, with the rest obtained from reference TRBV7-9 and TRBJ2-2, is as follows: DTGVSQNPRHKITKRGQNVTFRCDPISEHNRLYWYRQTLGQGPEFLTYFQNEAQLEKSRLLSDRFSAERPKGSFSTLEIQRTEQGDSAMYLCASSLASRPGQGNTGELFFGEGSRLTVL.

CDR3 in DNA: TGTGCCAGCAGCAGGGACAGGGGGCGCGGCACAGATACGCAGTATTTT. Its translation is CASSRDRGRGTDTQYF. The chain recombines TRBV6-6 with TRBJ2-3; TRBD1 matches 12 bases. The length of the CDR3 is 16 residues. Germline CDR1 reads MNHNY; CDR2 reads SVGAGI (reference sequence). V lost 6 bases, J lost 1 base, and 5 bases stayed unmatched.

The rearrangement links TRBV4-1 to TRBJ1-5, with D tentatively TRBD1 (5 bases). Germline V gene lookup returns CDR1 MGHRA and CDR2 YSYEKL. V was cut by 4 bases and J by 4 bases, with 11 bases left in between. The CDR3 length is 14 residues. CDR3 nucleotides: TGCGCCAGCAGCCCCGGGGCGGGGAATCAGCCCCAGCATTTT. Translating gives CASSPGAGNQPQHF.

This chain connects TRBV20-1 to TRBJ1-1; D not certain. Germline assignment: CDR1 DFQATT and CDR2 SNEGSKA (reference sequence). V lost 3 bases and J 0 bases, leaving 14 bases between the germline ends. The CDR3 is made up of 15 amino acids. Written as DNA, the CDR3 is TGCAGTGCTAGTGGGATGGGAGGGATGAACACTGAAGCTTTCTTT. Translated: CSASGMGGMNTEAFF.

This chain connects TRBV4-3 to TRBJ1-3, with D hard to call. The V and J ends lost 0 bases and 9 bases respectively, with 9 bases between them. The CDR3 consists of 13 residues. The germline CDR1 and CDR2 sequences are LGHNA and YSLEER. CDR3 nucleotide sequence: TGCGCCAGCAGCCAAGAGCTCGGTGGCACCATATATTTT. It specifies CASSQELGGTIYF.

The rearrangement joins TRBV6-5 to TRBJ1-6; 8 bases agree with TRBD1. V lost 0 bases, J lost 4 bases, and 2 bases stayed unmatched. Germline CDR1 reads MNHEY; CDR2 reads SVGAGI. CDR3 length equals 16 residues. For the CDR3, the DNA is TGTGCCAGCAGTTACTCTGGGACAGGTTATAATTCACCCCTCCACTTT. Protein product: CASSYSGTGYNSPLHF.

This chain links TRBV14 with TRBJ1-4; D ambiguous. CDR3 length: 12 amino acids. Trimming took 4 bases from V and 5 from J, leaving 5 bases between them. Germline values: CDR1 SGHDN, CDR2 FVKESK. The CDR3 DNA sequence: TGTGCCAGCAGCCGGGTAAATGAAAAACTGTTTTTT. It yields the protein CASSRVNEKLFF. The variable domain in full, with the rest retrieved from reference TRBV14 and TRBJ1-4, is EAGVTQFPSHSVIEKGQTVTLRCDPISGHDNLYWYRRVMGKEIKFLLHFVKESKQDESGMPNNRFLAERTGGTYSTLKVQPAELEDSGVYFCASSRVNEKLFFGSGTQLSVL.

The V call is TRBV7-9, the J call TRBJ2-5; 7 nucleotides agree with TRBD1. The CDR3 loop spans 15 amino acids. Looked up from germline, CDR1 is SEHNR and CDR2 is FQNEAQ (reference sequence). Trimming cost V 6 bases and J 5 bases; bases outside gene matches: 12. The CDR3 sequence: CASRPTGTAGETQYF. The CDR3 DNA is TGTGCCAGCAGACCTACCGGGACAGCCGGTGAGACCCAGTACTTC.

The gene calls are TRBV7-8 and TRBJ1-6; D possibly corresponds to TRBD1 (6 bases). The V end lost 7 bases, the J end lost 3 bases, and 13 bases lay between the germline ends. The CDR3 contains 15 residues. Germline V gives CDR1 SGHVS, CDR2 FQNEAQ. This chain's CDR3 is CASIPQGSYNSPLHF. The CDR3 DNA sequence: TGTGCCAGCATACCGCAGGGGAGCTATAATTCACCCCTCCACTTT. Variable domain in full (rest from reference TRBV7-8 and TRBJ1-6): GAGVSQSPRYKVAKRGQDVALRCDPISGHVSLFWYQQALGQGPEFLTYFQNEAQLDKSGLPSDRFFAERPEGSVSTLKIQRTQQEDSAVYLCASIPQGSYNSPLHFGNGTRLTVT.

V is TRBV19 and J is TRBJ2-5; either TRBD1 or TRBD2 may fit D (5 bases each). The CDR3 is 14 amino acids. With 3 bases removed from V and 2 bases from J, the gap between germline ends came to 10 bases. Germline loops: CDR1 LNHDA, CDR2 SQIVND (reference sequence). CDR3 in amino acids: CASSIGGAQETQYF. CDR3 bases: TGTGCCAGTAGTATTGGGGGAGCACAAGAGACCCAGTACTTC. The whole variable domain, filled in from reference TRBV19 and TRBJ2-5, reads DGGITQSPKYLFRKEGQNVTLSCEQNLNHDAMYWYRQDPGQGLRLIYYSQIVNDFQKGDIAEGYSVSREKKESFPLTVTSAQKNPTAFYLCASSIGGAQETQYFGPGTRLLVL.